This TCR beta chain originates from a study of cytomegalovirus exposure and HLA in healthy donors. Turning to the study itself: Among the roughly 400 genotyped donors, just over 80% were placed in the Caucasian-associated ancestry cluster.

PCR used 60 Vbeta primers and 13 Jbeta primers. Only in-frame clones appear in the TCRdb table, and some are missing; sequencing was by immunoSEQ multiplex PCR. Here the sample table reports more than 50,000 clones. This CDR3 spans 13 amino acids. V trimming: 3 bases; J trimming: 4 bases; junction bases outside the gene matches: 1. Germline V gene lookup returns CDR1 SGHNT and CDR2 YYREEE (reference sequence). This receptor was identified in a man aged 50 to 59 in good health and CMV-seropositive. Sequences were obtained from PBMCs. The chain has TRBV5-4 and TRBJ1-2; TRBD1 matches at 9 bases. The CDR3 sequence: CASSSDRGYGYTF. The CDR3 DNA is TGTGCCAGCAGCTCGGACAGGGGCTATGGCTACACCTTC. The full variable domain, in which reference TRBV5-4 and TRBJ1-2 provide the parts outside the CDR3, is ETGVTQSPTHLIKTRGQQVTLRCSSQSGHNTVSWYQQALGQGPQFIFQYYREEENGRGNFPPRFSGLQFPNYSSELNVNALELDDSALYLCASSSDRGYGYTFGSGTRLTVV.